This entry lists 28 T cell receptor beta chains sequenced from one sample in a study of cytomegalovirus exposure and HLA in healthy donors. Primers included in the PCR were 60 Vbeta and 13 Jbeta primers. Generated by immunoSEQ multiplex PCR, the TCRdb table keeps only in-frame clones and is missing some. This sample lists 80,000 or so clones; its ten largest clones have about 1.1%. Sequencing was performed on PBMCs. The source of these receptors is a woman in her twenties or thirties in good health and CMV-seronegative.

This chain uses TRBV30 with TRBJ2-5; 14 bases fit TRBD2. Germline V CDR1 and CDR2: GTSNPN, SVGIG (reference sequence). The junction had 5 bases not matched to a gene; V was cut back by 3 bases and J by 5 bases. The CDR3 covers 15 residues. For the CDR3, the DNA is TGTGCCTGGAGGGGGACTAGCGGGAGATCTGAGACCCAGTACTTC. It encodes CAWRGTSGRSETQYF.

The chain is built from TRBV6-1 and TRBJ1-5; unclear D gene. Trimming shortened V by 2 bases and J by 7 bases, and 9 bases separated the two germline ends. The CDR3 is 13 amino acids. Germline-derived CDR1 and CDR2 are MNHNS and SASEGT. The CDR3 reads CASSERGGQPQHF. For the CDR3, the DNA is TGTGCCAGCAGTGAACGGGGTGGGCAGCCCCAGCATTTT.

The rearrangement joins TRBV10-1 to TRBJ1-1, with D possibly TRBD1 on 6 matching bases. There are 13 residues in the CDR3. The V gene's germline CDR1 is WNHNN and CDR2 SYGVQD (reference sequence). Trimming took off 6 bases at V and 0 bases at J, with 8 bases between the two ends. CDR3 coding DNA: TGCGCCAGCAGACAGGGACTGAACACTGAAGCTTTCTTT. This codes for CASRQGLNTEAFF.

This rearrangement joins TRBV18 to TRBJ2-5; D possibly corresponds to TRBD1 (5 bases). CDR1 KGHSH and CDR2 LQKENI come from the germline V gene. The CDR3 sequence is 13 residues long. The V end was cut by 1 base, the J end by 2 bases, with 5 bases between. CDR3 sequence: CASSPRQQETQYF. The CDR3 DNA reads as TGTGCCAGCTCACCACGACAGCAAGAGACCCAGTACTTC.

The gene calls are TRBV5-4 and TRBJ1-6, with 7 bases matching TRBD1. V lost 2 bases, J lost 6 bases, and 2 bases stayed unmatched. From germline, CDR1 is SGHNT and CDR2 YYREEE (reference sequence). The CDR3 extends over 14 amino acids. The CDR3 reads CASSLGGRNSPLHF. In DNA, the CDR3 is TGTGCCAGCAGCTTAGGGGGCCGTAATTCACCCCTCCACTTT.

The genes are TRBV5-4 and TRBJ1-1; D remains ambiguous. The germline CDR1 and CDR2 sequences are SGHNT and YYREEE (reference sequence). CDR3 length: 13 residues. Between the trimmed V and J ends, which lost 4 bases and 1 base, there was a span of 8 bases. DNA of the CDR3: TGTGCCAGCAGCCAACAACAGAACACTGAAGCTTTCTTT. The encoded protein is CASSQQQNTEAFF.

The chain has TRBV30 and TRBJ1-1; maybe TRBD1 (5 bases). The CDR3 sequence is 11 residues long. In germline, CDR1 is GTSNPN, CDR2 SVGIG (reference sequence). V was cut by 3 bases and J by 7 bases, with 9 bases left in between. As DNA, the CDR3 is TGTGCCTGGAGGAGGGACTTTGAAGCTTTCTTT. Its protein product is CAWRRDFEAFF. The full variable domain, with the rest looked up from reference TRBV30 and TRBJ1-1, is SQTIHQWPATLVQPVGSPLSLECTVEGTSNPNLYWYRQAAGRGLQLLFYSVGIGQISSEVPQNLSASRPQDRQFILSSKKLLLSDSGFYLCAWRRDFEAFFGQGTRLTVV.

This chain uses TRBV30 with TRBJ2-1, with D tentatively TRBD2 (6 bases). Trimming stripped 1 base from V and 7 bases from J, with 11 bases between. Germline CDR1 is GTSNPN and CDR2 is SVGIG (reference sequence). The CDR3 is 13 amino acids. The CDR3 region has the DNA TGTGCCTGGAGTGAGCGACTAGGGAATGAGCAGTTCTTC. Translation: CAWSERLGNEQFF. The variable domain in full, with the rest retrieved from reference TRBV30 and TRBJ2-1, is SQTIHQWPATLVQPVGSPLSLECTVEGTSNPNLYWYRQAAGRGLQLLFYSVGIGQISSEVPQNLSASRPQDRQFILSSKKLLLSDSGFYLCAWSERLGNEQFFGPGTRLTVL.

V usage is TRBV7-9 and J usage is TRBJ2-1; TRBD2 aligns across 9 bases. This CDR3 comprises 15 residues. Trimming at V came to 5 bases and at J to 9 bases, leaving 11 bases not matched to a gene. Germline CDR1 SEHNR, CDR2 FQNEAQ (reference sequence). This CDR3 is CASSRSGGPGTEQFF. DNA for the CDR3: TGTGCCAGCAGCCGAAGCGGGGGGCCGGGTACTGAGCAGTTCTTC.

The J gene is TRBJ2-7, the V gene TRBV7-8, with D possibly being TRBD1 (6 bases). The CDR3 covers 15 residues. The germline V and J ends were trimmed by 5 bases and 7 bases, with 21 bases remaining between them. Germline loops: CDR1 SGHVS, CDR2 FQNEAQ. Here the CDR3 DNA reads TGTGCCAGCAGCAGCCAGACAGGCCCCACAGGGGAGCAGTACTTC. It is translated as CASSSQTGPTGEQYF. Filled out from reference TRBV7-8 and TRBJ2-7, the complete variable domain reads GAGVSQSPRYKVAKRGQDVALRCDPISGHVSLFWYQQALGQGPEFLTYFQNEAQLDKSGLPSDRFFAERPEGSVSTLKIQRTQQEDSAVYLCASSSQTGPTGEQYFGPGTRLTVT.

Points on this clone: Sequence at one end of the junction differs from germline and may be a read error. The chain joins TRBV5-1 to TRBJ2-1; no reliable D call. The germline V gene encodes CDR1 SGHRS and CDR2 YFSETQ. The CDR3 spans 15 residues. The CDR3, as DNA: TGCGCCAGCAGTTTGGACCCGAGCCCCTACAATGAGCAGTTCTTC. Translation gives CASSLDPSPYNEQFF.

The chain links TRBV19 to TRBJ1-5; D is undetermined. Germline V lookup: CDR1 LNHDA, CDR2 SQIVND (reference sequence). V was cut by 7 bases and J by 7 bases, with 14 bases left in between. The CDR3 has 13 amino acids. As DNA, the CDR3 is TGTGCCAGTACAACGGAGAGGGAACAGCCCCAGCATTTT. Its translation: CASTTEREQPQHF.

This chain links TRBV6-4 with TRBJ2-1, with TRBD1 matching over 8 bases. The germline CDR1 and CDR2 sequences are MRHNA and SNTAGT. The CDR3 consists of 14 residues. V lost 3 bases and J lost 7; bases outside the gene matches: 5. CDR3 in amino acids: CASSEAGGRNEQFF. The CDR3 region has the DNA TGTGCCAGCAGTGAGGCAGGGGGCCGTAATGAGCAGTTCTTC.

The chain combines TRBV30 with TRBJ2-3, with 15 bases aligning to TRBD2. With 2 bases clipped from V and 1 base from J, the junction kept 16 bases outside the gene matches. The germline gives CDR1 GTSNPN, CDR2 SVGIG (reference sequence). CDR3 length: 21 amino acids. CDR3: CAWSPPPGTSGRIGGTDTQYF. In DNA form, the CDR3 reads TGTGCCTGGAGTCCACCCCCCGGGACTAGCGGGAGGATCGGTGGCACAGATACGCAGTATTTT. Combining the CDR3 with reference TRBV30 and TRBJ2-3 gives the whole variable domain SQTIHQWPATLVQPVGSPLSLECTVEGTSNPNLYWYRQAAGRGLQLLFYSVGIGQISSEVPQNLSASRPQDRQFILSSKKLLLSDSGFYLCAWSPPPGTSGRIGGTDTQYFGPGTRLTVL.

The chain uses TRBV6-6 and TRBJ1-4, with 8 bases lining up with TRBD1. The CDR3 spans 15 residues. The J segment lost 5 bases and the V segment lost 6 bases, leaving 8 bases of the junction unmatched. Germline V gives CDR1 MNHNY, CDR2 SVGAGI (reference sequence). This CDR3 reads CASRASGGENEKLFF. CDR3 coding DNA: TGTGCCAGCAGAGCCTCAGGGGGCGAAAATGAAAAACTGTTTTTT.

The rearrangement uses TRBV7-6 and TRBJ2-5, with D possibly being TRBD2 (6 bases). CDR3 size: 15 residues. CDR1 and CDR2 from the germline V gene are SGHVS and FNYEAQ. The V end lost 1 base, the J end lost 11 bases, and 20 bases lay between the germline ends. The CDR3 DNA reads as TGTGCCAGCAGCTTAGAACTAGCCACACTGGAGGAGCAGTACTTC. It is translated as CASSLELATLEEQYF. The full variable domain, with the rest looked up from reference TRBV7-6 and TRBJ2-5, is GAGVSQSPRYKVTKRGQDVALRCDPISGHVSLYWYRQALGQGPEFLTYFNYEAQQDKSGLPNDRFSAERPEGSISTLTIQRTEQRDSAMYRCASSLELATLEEQYFGPGTRLLVL.

V gene TRBV15 combines with J gene TRBJ1-4, with D perhaps TRBD1 (6 bases). Deletions cut 6 bases from V and 6 bases from J, with 17 bases between. Germline CDR1 is LNHNV and CDR2 is YYDKDF (reference sequence). This CDR3 region has 15 residues. The CDR3 reads CATRAGAGDHEKLFF. CDR3 DNA sequence: TGTGCCACCAGAGCAGGGGCAGGAGACCATGAAAAACTGTTTTTT.

Concerning this clone itself: This CDR3 is also generated by other DNA sequences in the sample. The chain joins TRBV6-5 to TRBJ2-1; 9 nucleotides match TRBD2. With V trimmed by 6 bases and J by 5 bases, 8 bases remained unmatched. This CDR3 has 15 amino acids. Germline CDR1 MNHEY, CDR2 SVGAGI. CDR3 in DNA: TGTGCCAGCAGCGTGGGGCGGGGGGGGCACAATGAGCAGTTCTTC. Protein product: CASSVGRGGHNEQFF.

The chain links TRBV6-6 to TRBJ2-1, with D maybe TRBD1 (5 bases). Germline V gene lookup returns CDR1 MNHNY and CDR2 SVGAGI (reference sequence). Trimming shortened V by 8 bases and J by 6 bases, and 11 bases separated the two germline ends. The CDR3 spans 12 residues. CDR3 loop: CASAGAGNEQFF. CDR3 sequence (DNA): TGTGCCAGCGCTGGGGCCGGCAATGAGCAGTTCTTC.

Here the CDR3 DNA reads TGTGCCAGCAGCTTAAGGAGCTCTGTGCAGTACTTC. Its translation: CASSLRSSVQYF. The gene calls are TRBV7-9 and TRBJ2-7; D gene unclear. Germline CDR1 is SEHNR and CDR2 is FQNEAQ (reference sequence). V was shortened by 2 bases and J by 9 bases, with 11 bases between the two germline ends. The CDR3 has 12 amino acids.

The chain joins TRBV6-6 to TRBJ1-2; D perhaps matches TRBD1 (6 bases). The CDR3 is 13 residues long. Trimming left V 3 bases short and J 6 bases short, with 11 bases between. Germline V gene data show CDR1 as MNHNY and CDR2 as SVGAGI (reference sequence). The CDR3 sequence is CASSYNRVNGYTF. The CDR3, as DNA: TGTGCCAGCAGTTATAACAGGGTTAATGGCTACACCTTC.

This chain joins TRBV18 and TRBJ2-5; 8 bases match TRBD2. V gave up 1 base and J gave up 5 bases; unmatched junction bases: 6. CDR1 and CDR2 (germline): KGHSH, LQKENI. The CDR3 extends over 15 amino acids. The CDR3 coding sequence is TGTGCCAGCTCACCACTAGCGGGGAACAAGGAGACCCAGTACTTC. It specifies CASSPLAGNKETQYF.

The chain carries TRBV25-1 and TRBJ2-4; D perhaps matches TRBD2 (6 bases). The germline CDR1 and CDR2 sequences are MGHDK and SYGVNS. This CDR3 comprises 11 residues. With 4 bases removed from V and 9 bases from J, the gap between germline ends came to 7 bases. The CDR3 reads CASSGEAIQYF. DNA of the CDR3: TGTGCCAGCAGTGGGGAGGCCATTCAGTACTTC.

The chain has TRBV4-2 and TRBJ1-5; D is uncertain. Germline V CDR1 and CDR2: LGHNA, YNFKEQ. Between the trimmed V and J ends, which lost 0 bases and 8 bases, there was a span of 17 bases. The CDR3 contains 16 residues. In DNA form, the CDR3 reads TGTGCCAGCAGCCAAGATAGGTCCGGCTCGCAGGAGCCCCAGCATTTT. Its protein is CASSQDRSGSQEPQHF.

This chain links TRBV19 with TRBJ2-6, with 9 bases matching TRBD1. Trimming took 6 bases from V and 4 from J; bases not matched to a gene: 10. The CDR3 is 17 residues long. Germline loops: CDR1 LNHDA, CDR2 SQIVND (reference sequence). CDR3 in DNA: TGTGCCAGTAGCACGACAGGGGGACGGACCGGGGCCAACGTCCTGACTTTC. Translating gives CASSTTGGRTGANVLTF.

This rearrangement joins TRBV5-1 to TRBJ1-1, with 8 bases lining up with TRBD1. The CDR3 runs 15 residues. J lost 0 bases, V lost 4 bases, and 5 bases had no gene match. Germline assignment: CDR1 SGHRS and CDR2 YFSETQ. In nucleotides, the CDR3 is TGCGCCAGCAGCCCACGACAGGGGCTGAACACTGAAGCTTTCTTT. Its translation: CASSPRQGLNTEAFF.

The chain couples TRBV30 to TRBJ2-7, with 7 bases lining up with TRBD1. CDR1 and CDR2 from the germline V gene are GTSNPN and SVGIG (reference sequence). The CDR3 covers 15 residues. Germline trimming cut 1 base from V and 3 bases from J; bases unmatched to any gene: 9. The CDR3: CAWSAGQTTLYEQYF. The CDR3 DNA sequence: TGTGCCTGGAGTGCGGGACAGACGACTCTCTACGAGCAGTACTTC.

The gene calls are TRBV7-2 and TRBJ2-5; D perhaps matches TRBD1 (6 bases). Between the trimmed V and J ends, which lost 0 bases and 1 base, there was a span of 9 bases. This CDR3 is built from 15 residues. Germline V gene sequence: CDR1 SGHTA, CDR2 FQGNSA. The CDR3 sequence is CASSLARTVQETQYF. In DNA, the CDR3 is TGTGCCAGCAGCTTAGCGCGGACAGTCCAAGAGACCCAGTACTTC.